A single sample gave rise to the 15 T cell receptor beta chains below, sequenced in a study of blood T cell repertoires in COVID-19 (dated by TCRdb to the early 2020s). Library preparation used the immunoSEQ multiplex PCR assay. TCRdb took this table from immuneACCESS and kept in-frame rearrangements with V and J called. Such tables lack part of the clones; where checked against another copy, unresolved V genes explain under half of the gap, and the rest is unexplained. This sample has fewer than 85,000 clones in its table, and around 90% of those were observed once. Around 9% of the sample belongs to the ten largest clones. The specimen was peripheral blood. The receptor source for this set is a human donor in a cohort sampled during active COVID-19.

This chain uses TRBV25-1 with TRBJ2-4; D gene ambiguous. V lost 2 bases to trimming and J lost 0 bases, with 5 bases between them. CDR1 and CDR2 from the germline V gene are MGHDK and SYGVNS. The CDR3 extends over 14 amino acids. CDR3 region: CASSEGGAKNIQYF. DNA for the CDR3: TGTGCCAGCAGTGAAGGCGGAGCCAAAAACATTCAGTACTTC. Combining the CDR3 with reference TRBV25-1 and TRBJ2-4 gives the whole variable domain EADIYQTPRYLVIGTGKKITLECSQTMGHDKMYWYQQDPGMELHLIHYSYGVNSTEKGDLSSESTVSRIRTEHFPLTLESARPSHTSQYLCASSEGGAKNIQYFGAGTRLSVL.

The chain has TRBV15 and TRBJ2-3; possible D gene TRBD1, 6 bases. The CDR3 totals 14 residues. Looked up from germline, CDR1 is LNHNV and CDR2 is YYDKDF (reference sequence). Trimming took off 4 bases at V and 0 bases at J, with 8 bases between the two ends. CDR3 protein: CATSMGASTDTQYF. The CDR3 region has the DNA TGTGCCACCAGCATGGGGGCAAGCACAGATACGCAGTATTTT.

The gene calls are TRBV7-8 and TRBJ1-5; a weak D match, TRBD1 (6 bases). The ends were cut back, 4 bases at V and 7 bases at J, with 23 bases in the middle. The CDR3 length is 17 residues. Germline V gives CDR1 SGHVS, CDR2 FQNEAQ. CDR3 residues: CASSSYTGATGIQPQHF. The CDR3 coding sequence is TGTGCCAGCAGCTCCTATACCGGCGCTACAGGGATCCAGCCCCAGCATTTT.

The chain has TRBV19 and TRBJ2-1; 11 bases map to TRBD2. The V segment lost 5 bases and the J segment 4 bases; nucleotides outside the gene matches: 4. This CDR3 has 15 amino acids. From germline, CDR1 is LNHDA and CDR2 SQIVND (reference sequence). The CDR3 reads CASSPGTSGYNEQFF. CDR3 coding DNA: TGTGCCAGTAGTCCAGGGACTAGCGGATACAATGAGCAGTTCTTC.

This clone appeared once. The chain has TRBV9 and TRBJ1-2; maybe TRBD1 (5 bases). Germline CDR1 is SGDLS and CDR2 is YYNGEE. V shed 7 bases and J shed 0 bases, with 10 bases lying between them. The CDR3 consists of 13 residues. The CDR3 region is CASGTGANYGYTF. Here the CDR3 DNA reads TGTGCCAGCGGGACGGGGGCTAACTATGGCTACACCTTC.

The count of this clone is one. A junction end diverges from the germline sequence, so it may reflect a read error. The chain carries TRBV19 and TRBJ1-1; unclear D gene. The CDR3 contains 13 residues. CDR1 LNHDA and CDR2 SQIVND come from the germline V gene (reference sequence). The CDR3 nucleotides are TGTGCCAGTAGGTCCCTATCGAACGCTGAAGCTTTCTTT. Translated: CASRSLSNAEAFF.

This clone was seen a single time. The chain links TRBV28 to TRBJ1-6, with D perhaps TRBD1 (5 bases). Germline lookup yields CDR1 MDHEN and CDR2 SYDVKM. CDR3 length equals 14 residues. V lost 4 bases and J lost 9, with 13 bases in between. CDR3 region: CASSWGDGGSPLHF. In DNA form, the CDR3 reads TGTGCCAGCAGTTGGGGGGACGGGGGTTCACCCCTCCACTTT.

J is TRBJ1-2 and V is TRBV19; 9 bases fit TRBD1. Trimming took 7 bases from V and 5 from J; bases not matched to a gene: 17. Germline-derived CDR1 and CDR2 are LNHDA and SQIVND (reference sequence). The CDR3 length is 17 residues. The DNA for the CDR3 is TGTGCCAGTAACCCTACAGGGGGCGAGAATAGAGGGTATGGCTACACCTTC. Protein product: CASNPTGGENRGYGYTF.

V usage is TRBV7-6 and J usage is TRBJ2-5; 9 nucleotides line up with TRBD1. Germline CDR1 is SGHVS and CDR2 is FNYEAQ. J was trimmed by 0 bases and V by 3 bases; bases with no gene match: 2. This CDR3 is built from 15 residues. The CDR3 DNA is TGTGCCAGCAGCTTCGACAGGGGGTACCAAGAGACCCAGTACTTC. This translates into CASSFDRGYQETQYF. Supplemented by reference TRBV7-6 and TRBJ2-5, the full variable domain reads GAGVSQSPRYKVTKRGQDVALRCDPISGHVSLYWYRQALGQGPEFLTYFNYEAQQDKSGLPNDRFSAERPEGSISTLTIQRTEQRDSAMYRCASSFDRGYQETQYFGPGTRLLVL.

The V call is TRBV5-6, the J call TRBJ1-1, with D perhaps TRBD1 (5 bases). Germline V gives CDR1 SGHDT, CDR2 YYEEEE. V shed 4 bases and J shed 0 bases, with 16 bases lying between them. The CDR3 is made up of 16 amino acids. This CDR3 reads CASSDRATNMNTEAFF. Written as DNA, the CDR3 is TGTGCCAGCAGCGACAGAGCTACCAACATGAACACTGAAGCTTTCTTT. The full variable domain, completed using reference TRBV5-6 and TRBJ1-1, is DAGVTQSPTHLIKTRGQQVTLRCSPKSGHDTVSWYQQALGQGPQFIFQYYEEEERQRGNFPDRFSGHQFPNYSSELNVNALLLGDSALYLCASSDRATNMNTEAFFGQGTRLTVV.

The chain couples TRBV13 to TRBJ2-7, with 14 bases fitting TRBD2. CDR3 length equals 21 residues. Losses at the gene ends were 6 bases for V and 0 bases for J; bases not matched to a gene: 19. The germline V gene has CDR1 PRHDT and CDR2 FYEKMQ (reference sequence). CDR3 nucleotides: TGTGCCAGCAGATGGACAGGGCCAAGGACTAGCGGGGGGCCTACCTCCTACGAGCAGTACTTC. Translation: CASRWTGPRTSGGPTSYEQYF.

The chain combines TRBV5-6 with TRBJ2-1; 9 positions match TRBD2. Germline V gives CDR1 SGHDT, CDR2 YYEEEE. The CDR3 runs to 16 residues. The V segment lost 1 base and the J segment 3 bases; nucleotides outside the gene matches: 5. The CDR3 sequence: CASSLLAGARYNEQFF. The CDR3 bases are TGTGCCAGCAGCTTGTTAGCGGGAGCACGCTACAATGAGCAGTTCTTC.

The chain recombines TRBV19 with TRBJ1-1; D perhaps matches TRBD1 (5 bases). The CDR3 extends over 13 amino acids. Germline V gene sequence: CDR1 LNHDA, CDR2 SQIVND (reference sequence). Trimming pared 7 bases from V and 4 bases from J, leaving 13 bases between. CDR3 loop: CASTPGGATEAFF. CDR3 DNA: TGTGCCAGTACTCCGGGAGGGGCCACTGAAGCTTTCTTT.

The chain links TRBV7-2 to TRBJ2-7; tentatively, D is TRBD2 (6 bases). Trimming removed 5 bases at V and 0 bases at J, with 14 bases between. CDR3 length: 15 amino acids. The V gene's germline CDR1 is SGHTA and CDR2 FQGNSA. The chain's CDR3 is CASSPRPGSSYEQYF. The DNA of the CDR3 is TGTGCCAGCAGCCCTAGACCCGGGAGCTCCTACGAGCAGTACTTC.

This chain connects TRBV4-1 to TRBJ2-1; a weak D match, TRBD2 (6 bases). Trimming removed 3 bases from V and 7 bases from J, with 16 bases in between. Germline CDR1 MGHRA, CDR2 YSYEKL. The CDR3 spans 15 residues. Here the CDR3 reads CASSQLSAGRNEQFF. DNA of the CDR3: TGCGCCAGCAGCCAGCTGTCTGCGGGAAGAAATGAGCAGTTCTTC.